This TCR beta chain was documented in a study of T-cell memory formation after mild COVID-19. Across the whole study: Clusters were largely donor specific.

This clonotype was observed a few times. TCRdb fed the 5' RACE reads into MiXCR, producing one record per CDR3 protein. The sample yields hundreds of thousands of distinct CDR3 sequences, 23% seen once. The sequencing sample was made of PBMCs or a T cell subset sorted from them (not recorded which). The origin of this receptor is an adult woman who had mild COVID-19 (a few samples of this study predate the infection). Cell type and time point are not known.

The CDR3 sequence: CASSQWYGANTEAFF. In DNA form, the CDR3 reads TGCGCCAGCAGCCAATGGTATGGGGCTAACACTGAAGCTTTCTTT. The rearrangement links TRBV4-1 to TRBJ1-1; weak D call: TRBD1 (5 bases). V gave up 2 bases and J gave up 2 bases, with 12 bases separating them. CDR1 is MGHRA, CDR2 YSYEKL, per germline. This CDR3 comprises 15 residues.